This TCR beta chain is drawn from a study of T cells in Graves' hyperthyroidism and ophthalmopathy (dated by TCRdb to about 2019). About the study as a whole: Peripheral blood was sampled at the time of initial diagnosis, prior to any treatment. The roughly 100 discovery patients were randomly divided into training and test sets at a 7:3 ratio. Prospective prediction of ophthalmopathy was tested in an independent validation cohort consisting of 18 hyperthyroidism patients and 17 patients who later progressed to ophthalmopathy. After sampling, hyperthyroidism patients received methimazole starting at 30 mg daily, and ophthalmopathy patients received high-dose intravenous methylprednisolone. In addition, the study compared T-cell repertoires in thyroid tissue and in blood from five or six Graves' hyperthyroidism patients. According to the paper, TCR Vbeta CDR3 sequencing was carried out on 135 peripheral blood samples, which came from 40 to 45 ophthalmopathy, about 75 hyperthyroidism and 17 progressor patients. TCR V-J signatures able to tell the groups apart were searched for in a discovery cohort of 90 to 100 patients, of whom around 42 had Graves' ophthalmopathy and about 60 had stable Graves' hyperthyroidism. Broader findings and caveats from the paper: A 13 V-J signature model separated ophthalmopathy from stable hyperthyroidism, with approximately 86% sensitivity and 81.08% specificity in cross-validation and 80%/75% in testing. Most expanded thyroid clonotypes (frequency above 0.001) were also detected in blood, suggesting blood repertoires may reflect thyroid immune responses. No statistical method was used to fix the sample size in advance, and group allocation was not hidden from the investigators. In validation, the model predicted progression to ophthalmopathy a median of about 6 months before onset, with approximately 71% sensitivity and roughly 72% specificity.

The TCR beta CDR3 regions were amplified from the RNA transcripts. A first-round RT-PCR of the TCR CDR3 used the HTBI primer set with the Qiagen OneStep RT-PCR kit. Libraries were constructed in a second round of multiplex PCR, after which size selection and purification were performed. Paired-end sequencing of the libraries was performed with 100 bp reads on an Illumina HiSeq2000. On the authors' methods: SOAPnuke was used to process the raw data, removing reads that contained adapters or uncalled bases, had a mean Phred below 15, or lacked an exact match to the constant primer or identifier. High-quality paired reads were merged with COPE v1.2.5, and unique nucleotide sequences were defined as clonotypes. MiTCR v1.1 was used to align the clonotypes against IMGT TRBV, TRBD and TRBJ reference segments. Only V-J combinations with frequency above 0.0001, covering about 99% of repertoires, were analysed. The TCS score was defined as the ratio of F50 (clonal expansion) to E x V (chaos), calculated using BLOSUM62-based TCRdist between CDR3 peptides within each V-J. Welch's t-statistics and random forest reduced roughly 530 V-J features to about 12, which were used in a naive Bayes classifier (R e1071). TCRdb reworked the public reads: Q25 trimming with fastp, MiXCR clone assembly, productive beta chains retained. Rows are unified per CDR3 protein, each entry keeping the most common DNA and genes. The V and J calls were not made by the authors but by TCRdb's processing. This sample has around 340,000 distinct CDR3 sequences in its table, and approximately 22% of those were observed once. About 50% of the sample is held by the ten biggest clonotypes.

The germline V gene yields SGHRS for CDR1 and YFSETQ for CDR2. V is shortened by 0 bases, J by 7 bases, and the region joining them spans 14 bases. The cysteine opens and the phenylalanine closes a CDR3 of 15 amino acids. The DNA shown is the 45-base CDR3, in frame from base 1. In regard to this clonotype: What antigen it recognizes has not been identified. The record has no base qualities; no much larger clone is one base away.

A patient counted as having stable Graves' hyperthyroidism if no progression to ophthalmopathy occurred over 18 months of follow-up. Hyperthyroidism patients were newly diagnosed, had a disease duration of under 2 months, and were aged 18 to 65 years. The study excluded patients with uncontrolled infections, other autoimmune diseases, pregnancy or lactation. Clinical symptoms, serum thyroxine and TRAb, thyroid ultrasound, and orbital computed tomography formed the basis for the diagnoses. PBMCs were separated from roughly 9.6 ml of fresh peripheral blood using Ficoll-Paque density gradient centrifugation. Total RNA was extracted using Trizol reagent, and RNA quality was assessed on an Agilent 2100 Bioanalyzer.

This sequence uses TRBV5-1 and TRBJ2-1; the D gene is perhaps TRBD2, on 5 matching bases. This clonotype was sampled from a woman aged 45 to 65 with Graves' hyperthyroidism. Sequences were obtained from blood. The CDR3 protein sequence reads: CASSLAYGRGNEQFF. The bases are TGCGCCAGCAGCTTGGCCTATGGTCGGGGAAATGAGCAGTTCTTC.